This T cell receptor beta chain was recorded in a study of blood T cell repertoires in COVID-19 (dated by TCRdb to the early 2020s). About the investigation overall: Recovered participants in ImmuneRACE Cohort 3 were defined as having two consecutive negative NP/OP PCR tests, clearance from a healthcare professional, or resolution of symptoms. The samples were drawn from the first 160 participants of the ongoing ImmuneRACE study and from some 1,300 subjects provided by 6 global collaborators. Where available, HLA class I and class II types were taken from metadata supplied by the sample provider and were not determined by assay-based typing. The repertoires were released in a freely available public database intended as a resource for research on the immune response to SARS-CoV-2. The dataset comprised deeply sampled blood TCRbeta repertoires from subjects exposed to, actively infected with, or recovered from COVID-19. Sample metadata almost always included a de-identified subject ID, COVID-19 status, age in years and sex. The prospective study material was composed of cDNA or gDNA derived from T cells, B-cell-depleted T cells, or PBMCs. Collaborator samples came from the United States, Italy and Spain and covered acute and convalescent phases of COVID-19.

In the prospective study, participants were about 18 to 95 years old, resided in fewer than 25 geographic areas of the United States, and were enrolled through a virtual design. Cohort assignment in the prospective study relied on participant-reported clinical history from a screening survey and a study questionnaire. Each participant in the prospective study had whole blood, serum and a nasopharyngeal or oropharyngeal swab collected by mobile phlebotomists. Prospective study participants could optionally give additional blood draws and questionnaires over an approximately two-month period. Prospective study blood samples were shipped either frozen or at room temperature before DNA extraction. Per the germline V gene (reference sequence), LNHDA is the CDR1 and SQIVND is the CDR2. There are 15 amino acids in the CDR3, from cysteine to phenylalanine inclusive. Only the CDR3 portion is preserved as DNA: 45 bases, with reading frame beginning at the first base. Relative to germline, V is 3 bases shorter and J is 4 bases shorter, with 12 bases between their ends.

Of note for this clone: It has no known antigen specificity. No per-base quality is available; no much larger clone lies one base away.

The immunoSEQ Assay, a bias-controlled multiplex PCR, was used to amplify TCRbeta CDR3 regions from genomic DNA. The original methods were these. The number of nucleated cells in each sample was estimated from the amplification of reference gene primers within the assay. To quantify the absolute abundance of each unique TCRbeta CDR3 rearrangement, sequence reads were collapsed and filtered. For each sample, productive Simpson clonality was calculated as the square root of Simpson's diversity index across productive rearrangements. TCRdb holds this immuneACCESS table with in-frame rearrangements only. Some clones are missing; in checked studies, unresolved V genes explain under half, and the rest has no known cause. The DNA was the basis for D and trimming; V, J and clone size are from that table. For this sample there are fewer than 200,000 clones; around 83% appear just once. Of the sample, roughly 25% falls within the top ten clones.

Overall study outcomes, separate from this receptor: Clinical and demographic metadata were provided uncurated, with the amount varying by source and participant.

The source material was PBMCs or T cells enriched from blood (not recorded which). This sequence uses TRBV19 and TRBJ1-4; a confident D gene designation cannot be given. This sequence originates from a woman in her thirties or forties in a cohort exposed to, infected with or recovered from COVID-19 (not recorded which). The CDR3 corresponds to CASSIFAGYNEKLFF. The base sequence is TGTGCCAGTAGTATTTTTGCAGGCTATAATGAAAAACTGTTTTTT.